This T cell receptor (beta chain) is from a study of technical replicates of blood from a few donors. The repertoire was sequenced with immunoSEQ multiplex PCR; TCRdb's copy has only in-frame clones and lacks some. Of about 94,000 clones listed, more than 90% are singletons. The TCR originated in a human donor in good health. Sequencing input: T cells isolated from PBMCs.

In DNA, the CDR3 is TGTGCCAGCAGTGATCAGGAAGCCTACGAGCAGTACTTC. As protein: CASSDQEAYEQYF. This chain uses TRBV2 with TRBJ2-7; D unclear. Germline lookup yields CDR1 SNHLY and CDR2 FYNNEI. V gave up 3 bases and J gave up 2 bases, with 8 bases separating them. The CDR3 extends over 13 amino acids.